The clone carrying this TCR beta chain was found a few times. What it binds is not known. The trim removed 0 bases at V and 9 bases at J, leaving 12 bases unmatched. The CDR3 contains 17 residues. CDR1 is MGHRA, CDR2 YSYEKL, per germline. The repertoire was sequenced with immunoSEQ multiplex PCR; TCRdb's copy has only in-frame clones and lacks some. The sample yields tens of thousands of clones, about three quarters seen once. This sample is part of a study of cytotoxic CD8 clonotypes in ibrutinib-treated CLL. About the study: Enrolment comprised 11 relapsed/refractory and 15 treatment-naive patients; roughly 18 were IGHV unmutated. General observations from the study: Private clonotypes, not public ones, expanded at ibrutinib response.

The sequences come from PBMCs, collected at disease progression, from a patient treated with ibrutinib. The receptor's source is a human donor with chronic lymphocytic leukemia. The gene calls are TRBV4-1 and TRBJ2-1, with 9 bases matching TRBD2. Here the CDR3 reads CASSQDPSGERRGEQFF. The DNA of the CDR3 is TGCGCCAGCAGCCAAGACCCTAGCGGGGAGAGGAGGGGTGAGCAGTTCTTC.